These 13 T cell receptor beta chains originate from one sample sequenced in a study of blood T cells in healthy people across ages. The second PCR ran roughly 6 to 11 cycles with a sample-barcoded 5' primer and J-beta primers. TCRdb reanalysed the 5' RACE reads using MiXCR and keeps one entry per CDR3 protein. The repertoire includes around 820,000 distinct CDR3 sequences, more than 20% of them detected once, and approximately 4% sits in the top ten. The same data also went into a second study, on T cells of mothers and their children.

The sequenced sample consisted of blood. These receptors were taken from a boy aged 5-17 years in good health.

The J gene is TRBJ1-2, the V gene TRBV7-9, with D perhaps matching TRBD1 (5 bases). CDR3 length: 13 amino acids. The germline CDR1 and CDR2 sequences are SEHNR and FQNEAQ (reference sequence). V lost 11 bases and J 6 bases, leaving 19 bases between the germline ends. The CDR3 reads CAGTRGSGNGYTF. CDR3 nucleotide sequence: TGTGCCGGCACTCGGGGCTCTGGAAATGGCTACACCTTC.

This clonotype was counted a few times. A junction boundary mismatches the germline segment, possibly from a read error. The CDR3 protein is CASSYGRSKSSYEQYF. The CDR3 nucleotides are TGCGCCAGCAGTTACGGTCGCAGCAAGAGCTCCTACGAGCAGTACTTC. The chain carries TRBV6-2 or TRBV6-3 and TRBJ2-7; no clear D. Germline V CDR1 and CDR2: MNHEY, SVGEGT. This CDR3 has 16 amino acids.

V gene TRBV9 combines with J gene TRBJ1-4; weak D call: TRBD1 (6 bases). The CDR3 is 15 amino acids. Trimming pared 3 bases from V and 4 bases from J, leaving 13 bases between. The V gene's germline CDR1 is SGDLS and CDR2 YYNGEE. CDR3 nucleotide sequence: TGTGCCAGCAGCGCTGGGACAAGGAATAATGAAAAACTGTTTTTT. This translates into CASSAGTRNNEKLFF.

The chain is built from TRBV7-2 and TRBJ2-3; TRBD2 aligns across 12 bases. In germline, CDR1 is SGHTA, CDR2 FQGNSA. V shed 2 bases, J shed 9 bases, and the junction held 6 bases outside the gene matches. CDR3 length equals 15 residues. CDR3 in DNA: TGTGCCAGCAGCTTAACACTAGCGGGGGGAGGGACGCAGTATTTT. It specifies CASSLTLAGGGTQYF.

V usage is TRBV9 and J usage is TRBJ1-2, with 7 bases fitting TRBD1. Germline lookup yields CDR1 SGDLS and CDR2 YYNGEE. Trimming took 0 bases from V and 3 from J; bases not matched to a gene: 2. The CDR3 is 14 residues long. This CDR3 reads CASSVAQGDYGYTF. The CDR3 DNA reads as TGTGCCAGCAGCGTAGCTCAGGGGGACTATGGCTACACCTTC.

Note on this clonotype: Compared with germline, one end of the junction differs, possibly owing to a read error. The genes are TRBV7-8 and TRBJ2-7; TRBD1 matches 7 bases. Germline assignment: CDR1 SGHVS and CDR2 FQNEAQ. This CDR3 has 15 amino acids. CDR3 residues: CASSLVLTGAYERYF. The CDR3 DNA sequence: TGTGCCAGCAGCTTAGTCTTAACAGGGGCCTACGAGCGGTACTTC.

The chain joins TRBV20-1 to TRBJ2-5; 7 nucleotides match TRBD1. Germline V CDR1 and CDR2: DFQATT, SNEGSKA (reference sequence). The CDR3 runs to 16 residues. The ends lost 5 bases at V and 5 bases at J; junction bases unmatched: 17. CDR3 protein: CSASHGRQGVRETQYF. CDR3 DNA sequence: TGCAGTGCTTCCCACGGCCGACAGGGCGTGAGGGAGACCCAGTACTTC.

This chain links TRBV20-1 with TRBJ1-4, with TRBD1 matching 7 bases. Germline V CDR1 and CDR2: DFQATT, SNEGSKA (reference sequence). CDR3 length equals 17 residues. V dropped 0 bases and J dropped 0; count of bases not matched to a gene: 7. This chain's CDR3 is CSARDGTALTTNEKLFF. In DNA form, the CDR3 reads TGCAGTGCTAGAGACGGGACAGCCCTAACAACTAATGAAAAACTGTTTTTT.

This clonotype has a count of ten or more. This chain uses TRBV29-1 with TRBJ2-7, with D possibly being TRBD1 (6 bases). This CDR3 spans 11 amino acids. The germline gives CDR1 SQVTM, CDR2 ANQGSEA. V lost 6 bases and J lost 4, with 10 bases in between. As DNA, the CDR3 is TGCAGCGTAGTGGGGGCGTACGAGCAGTACTTC. Protein sequence: CSVVGAYEQYF.

This clonotype was found many times. V usage is TRBV4-3 and J usage is TRBJ2-1; 12 nucleotides match TRBD1. Germline V gives CDR1 LGHNA, CDR2 YSLEER. J gave up 10 bases and V 1 base, and 8 bases lay outside the gene matches. The CDR3 totals 16 residues. In DNA form, the CDR3 reads TGCGCCAGCAGCCAAGTAGGTGGGGACAGGGGGCAAGAGCAGTTCTTC. As protein: CASSQVGGDRGQEQFF.

This clonotype turned up a few times. The chain links TRBV28 to TRBJ1-4; 7 bases are shared with TRBD1. With 6 bases clipped from V and 3 bases from J, the junction kept 7 bases outside the gene matches. Germline V gene data show CDR1 as MDHEN and CDR2 as SYDVKM. The CDR3 is 15 amino acids. CDR3 nucleotide sequence: TGTGCCAGCAGATATCAGGGGGGATCTAATGAAAAACTGTTTTTT. Encoded protein: CASRYQGGSNEKLFF.

This clonotype occurred a few times. This sequence joins TRBV7-6 and TRBJ2-5, with D possibly matching TRBD1 (5 bases). The DNA end is more similar to TRBJ2-7, so the J call may be wrong. CDR3 length: 15 amino acids. Germline values: CDR1 SGHVS, CDR2 FNYEAQ. For the CDR3, the DNA is TGTGCCAGCAGCTTACATGAGGCAGGGTTCCTCGAGCAGTACTTC. This translates into CASSLHEAGFLEQYF.

This chain connects TRBV20-1 to TRBJ1-5; TRBD1 is a possible D gene (6 bases). Germline V CDR1 and CDR2: DFQATT, SNEGSKA (reference sequence). The V gene lost 5 bases and the J gene lost 6 bases, with 11 bases spanning the gap. This CDR3 contains 12 residues. As DNA, the CDR3 is TGCAGTGCTGGAAGACAGGTTCAGCCCCAGCATTTT. Translation: CSAGRQVQPQHF.